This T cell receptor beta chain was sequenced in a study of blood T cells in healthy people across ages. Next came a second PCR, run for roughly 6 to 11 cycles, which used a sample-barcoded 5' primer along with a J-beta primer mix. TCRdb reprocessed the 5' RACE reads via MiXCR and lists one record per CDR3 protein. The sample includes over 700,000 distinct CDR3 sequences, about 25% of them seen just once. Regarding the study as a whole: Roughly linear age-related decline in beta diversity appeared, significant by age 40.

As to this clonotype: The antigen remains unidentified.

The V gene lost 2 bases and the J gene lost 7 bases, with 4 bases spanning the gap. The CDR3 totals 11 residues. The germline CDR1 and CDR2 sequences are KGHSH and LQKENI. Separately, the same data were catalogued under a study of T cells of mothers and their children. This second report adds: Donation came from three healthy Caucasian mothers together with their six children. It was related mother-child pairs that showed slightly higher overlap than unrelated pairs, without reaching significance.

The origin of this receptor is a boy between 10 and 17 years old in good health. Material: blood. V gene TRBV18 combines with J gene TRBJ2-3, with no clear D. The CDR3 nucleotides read TGTGCCAGCTCACCAAGTAATACGCAGTATTTT. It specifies CASSPSNTQYF.